This TCR gamma chain was captured in a study of Vδ1+ human thymocytes (dated by TCRdb to 2016 to 2019). About the investigation overall: mRNA-level TRG and TRD CDR3 repertoires of highly purified Vdelta1+ thymocytes from young children were characterised as a data resource. The multiplex-based CDR3 amplicon strategy had previously been validated against 5'RACE-based CDR3 amplicon generation methods. What the work shows at the level of the full study, not this receptor alone: Because unexpected Vdelta2 sequences could lead to misinterpretation of bulk repertoire data, the authors recommended using highly purified populations and validating at the single-cell level. Because no clustering by age or sex was observed, donors were not stratified by these variables in the analyses. Approximately 19% of thymic TRD sequences were found to be Vdelta2 (and few were Vdelta3) despite high sort purity, in contrast to peripheral blood Vdelta1+ controls. Many TRG clonotypes were found to be shared between donors (up to roughly 7x10^3), whereas TRD repertoires were found to be essentially private (max roughly 120 shared). The thymic TRG and TRD repertoires appeared highly polyclonal, with Gaussian CDR3 length distributions, in contrast to the oligoclonal repertoires of peripheral blood.

Thymic samples were depleted of alphabeta T cells, then CD3+ TCRVdelta1+ TCRVdelta2- thymocytes were FACS-sorted. A purity of roughly 97% to 99.6% was achieved for sorted Vdelta1+ thymocytes. Thymic specimens were obtained from about 8 paediatric patients, aged from roughly 5 days to 15 months, who were undergoing corrective cardiac surgery. After the thymic tissue was dispersed, mononuclear cells were isolated using a Histopaque-1077 density gradient. For staining, the antibodies used were anti-TCRVdelta1 clone TS8.2, anti-TCRVdelta2 clone B6, anti-CD3 clone HIT3a and anti-TCRalphabeta clone IP26. By share, this clone ranks as medium-sized (0.01 to 0.1%). Its target antigen remains unknown. Per-base qualities were not stored, and no clone one base away is much larger. Relative to germline, V is missing 0 bases and J is missing 11 bases, with 4 bases of the junction outside any gene match. Measured from the cysteine to the phenylalanine, the CDR3 is 11 residues long. Only the CDR3 DNA is retained, 33 bases long and in frame from the first base. In the germline V gene, CDR1 corresponds to EGSNGY and CDR2 to YDSYNSKV.

RNA was isolated using the RNeasy mini kit, and reverse transcription was performed with Superscript III. To generate the CDR3 amplicons, a multiplex PCR was run using pooled V-gene forward primers together with a constant-region reverse primer that carried Illumina adaptor overhangs. After gel purification, the amplicons were indexed with Nextera index primers over approximately 8 extra PCR cycles and then purified using AMPure XP beads. Sequencing of the libraries was done on an Illumina MiSeq using paired-end 250 bp reads, dual indexing and a roughly 21% PhiX spike-in. On the authors' methods: FastQC was used to check read quality, and ea-utils fastq-join was used to merge TRG read pairs. Annotation of sequences was performed with IMGT/HighV-QUEST, only productive sequences with unambiguous V-gene assignment were retained, and clonotypes were defined by identical CDR3 sequence. VDJtools 1.1.1, tcR 2.2.3, Treemap and vegan Shannon diversity in R 3.4.4 were used for downstream analysis. TCRdb reanalyzed the public reads with the CATT caller, and identical DNA sequences were merged afterwards. What appears here as the V and J calls and clone size reflects TCRdb's work, not the paper's. Across this sample there are 35,000 or so gamma-chain clones, with 20% to 25% seen only once. Less than 2% of the sample is taken by the ten largest.

The receptor comes from a girl under three years old who had congenital heart surgery. The rearranged chain carries TRGV2 and TRGJ1 or TRGJ2. Specimen: Vdelta1+ gamma-delta thymocytes from the thymus. Sample cell subset or site, as interpreted from the label and publication: FACS-sorted CD3+ TCRalphabeta- TCRVdelta1+ TCRVdelta2- thymocytes. This receptor has the CDR3 CATWDGPEKLF. The base sequence is TGTGCCACCTGGGACGGGCCCGAGAAACTCTTT.